Presented here are 31 T cell receptor beta chains from one specimen sequenced in a study of human T cells and chemical hapten exposure. TCRdb processed the RACE reads anew with MiXCR; each CDR3 protein has one entry. The top ten hold more than 1.2% of the sample, which has under 75,000 distinct CDR3 sequences, around 10% seen once. Sample time point: patch test 3, about 24 weeks after DPC sensitization. Treatment defined: therapeutic diphenylcyclopropenone sensitization with weekly scalp DPC. Sequencing used whole blood, obtained in connection with sensitization to the hapten diphenylcyclopropenone (DPC). The source of these receptors is a woman between 45 and 60 years old with alopecia areata. Some clones in this sample may be carry-over from other donors' samples.

V usage is TRBV5-1 and J usage is TRBJ2-5; 10 bases align to TRBD2. The trim removed 5 bases at V and 3 bases at J, leaving 7 bases unmatched. Germline values: CDR1 SGHRS, CDR2 YFSETQ. The CDR3 is 15 residues long. For the CDR3, the DNA is TGCGCCAGCAGACGAACTAGCGGGACTGAAGAGACCCAGTACTTC. Translation gives CASRRTSGTEETQYF.

This clonotype was seen at least ten times. V usage is TRBV18 and J usage is TRBJ2-4, with 7 bases aligning to TRBD1. The CDR3 length is 14 residues. Germline loops: CDR1 KGHSH, CDR2 LQKENI. Trimming cost V 2 bases and J 6 bases; bases outside gene matches: 4. This chain's CDR3 is CASSPDRAGNIQYF. For the CDR3, the DNA is TGTGCCAGCTCACCAGACAGGGCTGGAAACATTCAGTACTTC.

This clonotype has a count of ten or more. The chain uses TRBV6-2 or TRBV6-3 and TRBJ1-4; D is perhaps TRBD1 (6 bases). CDR1 and CDR2 (germline): MNHEY, SVGEGT. CDR3 length: 17 residues. Trimming stripped 8 bases from V and 6 bases from J, with 25 bases between. CDR3 sequence (DNA): TGTGCCAGCCACTACCGAGAAACAGGGCCCGATGATGAAAAACTGTTTTTT. Amino acid sequence: CASHYRETGPDDEKLFF.

This clonotype turned up a few times. This chain uses TRBV18 with TRBJ1-1; D is unclear. Looked up from germline, CDR1 is KGHSH and CDR2 is LQKENI. V lost 3 bases and J lost 6, with 8 bases in between. The CDR3 length is 12 residues. The CDR3 spells CASSPRVPEAFF. The CDR3 DNA sequence: TGTGCCAGCTCACCTAGGGTCCCTGAAGCTTTCTTT.

The chain employs TRBV14 and TRBJ2-1; a possible D gene is TRBD1 (6 bases). V lost 5 bases and J 10 bases, leaving 15 bases between the germline ends. CDR3 size: 13 residues. The V gene's germline CDR1 is SGHDN and CDR2 FVKESK. The DNA of the CDR3 is TGTGCCAGCAGCGCGGACAGACTTCGGGAGCAGTTCTTC. Amino acid sequence: CASSADRLREQFF.

The table lists this clonotype with many counts. The chain links TRBV7-9 to TRBJ1-1; 7 bases are a match to TRBD1. V shed 5 bases, J shed 6 bases, and the junction held 3 bases outside the gene matches. CDR3 length equals 12 residues. Germline loops: CDR1 SEHNR, CDR2 FQNEAQ (reference sequence). CDR3: CASSRQGAEAFF. As DNA, the CDR3 is TGTGCCAGCAGCCGACAGGGCGCTGAAGCTTTCTTT.

This clonotype was observed a handful of times. This chain uses TRBV7-2 with TRBJ2-7, with D perhaps TRBD1 (6 bases). V dropped 4 bases and J dropped 7 bases, with 20 bases sitting between them. Germline V gene data show CDR1 as SGHTA and CDR2 as FQGNSA. CDR3 length: 15 amino acids. CDR3 nucleotide sequence: TGTGCCAGCAGCTCTCGCCGGGACACGGCTCGGGAGCAGTACTTC. As protein: CASSSRRDTAREQYF.

The table lists this clonotype with a few counts. The chain joins TRBV20-1 to TRBJ2-1; 8 bases are a match to TRBD2. The CDR3 contains 17 residues. After removal of 1 base from V and 2 bases from J, the junction contained 10 bases not matched to a gene. Germline values: CDR1 DFQATT, CDR2 SNEGSKA (reference sequence). In nucleotides, the CDR3 is TGCAGTGCTAGAGTCCGCGGGGGGCCTCGGACCTACAATGAGCAGTTCTTC. Translating it yields CSARVRGGPRTYNEQFF.

This clonotype was observed a handful of times. The rearrangement joins TRBV6-6 to TRBJ1-4; tentatively, D is TRBD1 (5 bases). CDR3 length: 15 amino acids. Germline V lookup: CDR1 MNHNY, CDR2 SVGAGI (reference sequence). V lost 0 bases and J lost 7, with 12 bases in between. CDR3 DNA: TGTGCCAGCAGTTACTCGAAGGGGAGGGCTGAAAAACTGTTTTTT. It is translated as CASSYSKGRAEKLFF.

The chain has TRBV5-1 and TRBJ2-3; D possibly corresponds to TRBD1 (6 bases). The V end lost 0 bases, the J end lost 4 bases, and 9 bases lay between the germline ends. Germline loops: CDR1 SGHRS, CDR2 YFSETQ. The CDR3 contains 14 residues. Written as DNA, the CDR3 is TGCGCCAGCAGCTTGGGACAGGCCTCAGATACGCAGTATTTT. Its protein is CASSLGQASDTQYF.

CDR3: CASSPGVHETQYF. The CDR3 coding sequence is TGTGCCAGCAGTCCAGGGGTTCACGAGACCCAGTACTTC. The V call is TRBV6-6, the J call TRBJ2-5; tentatively, D is TRBD1 (6 bases). V shed 5 bases and J shed 5 bases, with 12 bases lying between them. Germline V gene data show CDR1 as MNHNY and CDR2 as SVGAGI (reference sequence). CDR3 length: 13 residues.

The CDR3 coding sequence is TGTGCCAGCAGTTACCTCCCCTCCGGACGCGTTCGTGATGGCTACACCTTC. It encodes CASSYLPSGRVRDGYTF. The chain has TRBV6-2 or TRBV6-3 and TRBJ1-2; D not resolved. V lost 2 bases, J lost 6 bases, and 22 bases lay in between. CDR1 is MNHEY, CDR2 SVGEGT, per germline. The CDR3 consists of 17 residues.

In this sample, this clonotype turned up many times. At one end the junction does not follow the germline gene, possibly because of a read error. This chain links TRBV28 with TRBJ2-2, with no clear D. CDR3 length: 14 amino acids. Germline CDR1 MDHEN, CDR2 SYDVKM. DNA of the CDR3: TGTGCCAGCAGTTTATCGGAGAACACCGGAGAGCTGTTTTTT. Translating it yields CASSLSENTGELFF.

This clonotype was counted at least ten times. V gene TRBV2 combines with J gene TRBJ1-5; 8 nucleotides line up with TRBD1. The length of the CDR3 is 14 residues. The V segment lost 6 bases and the J segment 7 bases; nucleotides outside the gene matches: 8. CDR1 and CDR2 (germline): SNHLY, FYNNEI. The CDR3 DNA is TGTGCCAGCAGGAGCGAGACAGGGGCCCAGCCCCAGCATTTT. Its translation: CASRSETGAQPQHF.

This clonotype was picked up many times. The chain combines TRBV11-2 with TRBJ1-1, with 7 bases that match TRBD1. The CDR3 has 16 amino acids. V dropped 7 bases and J dropped 7; count of bases not matched to a gene: 18. Germline values: CDR1 SGHAT, CDR2 FQNNGV. Here the CDR3 reads CASTERRTGRSGEAFF. The CDR3 DNA reads as TGTGCCAGCACCGAGAGGAGGACAGGCCGCTCCGGTGAAGCTTTCTTT.

V and J are TRBV4-1 and TRBJ1-1; no firm D call. The CDR3 consists of 15 residues. Trimming removed 1 base from V and 0 bases from J, with 9 bases in between. Looked up from germline, CDR1 is MGHRA and CDR2 is YSYEKL. The CDR3: CASSQVVGLNTEAFF. The CDR3 DNA sequence: TGCGCCAGCAGCCAAGTAGTGGGATTGAACACTGAAGCTTTCTTT.

Concerning this clonotype: One end of the junction fails to match germline, which may point to a read error. The chain carries TRBV27 and TRBJ1-6, with D possibly TRBD1 on 6 matching bases. CDR1 is MNHEY and CDR2 is SMNVEV in the germline V gene (reference sequence). The CDR3 covers 15 residues. CDR3 region: CVSGTQTGQHSPLHF. In DNA, the CDR3 is TGTGTCAGCGGGACACAAACGGGGCAGCATTCACCCCTCCACTTT.

The chain carries TRBV7-9 and TRBJ2-7; D is perhaps TRBD2 (6 bases). Germline CDR1 is SEHNR and CDR2 is FQNEAQ (reference sequence). V was cut by 3 bases and J by 7 bases, with 10 bases left in between. This CDR3 comprises 12 residues. The CDR3 reads CASSFAGREQYF. The CDR3 nucleotides are TGTGCCAGCAGCTTTGCGGGGAGAGAGCAGTACTTC.

This clonotype occurred a few times. The V gene is TRBV20-1, the J gene TRBJ1-2; TRBD1 matches 9 bases. The CDR3 consists of 13 residues. Germline CDR1 DFQATT, CDR2 SNEGSKA (reference sequence). The V segment lost 5 bases and the J segment 4 bases; nucleotides outside the gene matches: 5. CDR3 DNA sequence: TGCAGTGCTCGGACAGGGGAGGGCTATGGCTACACCTTC. It encodes CSARTGEGYGYTF.

This clonotype was counted ten times or more. The CDR3 protein is CASSLGVSGGYTQYF. CDR3 nucleotides: TGTGCCAGCAGCTTAGGGGTTAGCGGGGGCTATACGCAGTATTTT. This chain uses TRBV7-8 with TRBJ2-3; TRBD2 matches 9 bases. With V trimmed by 1 base and J by 7 bases, 6 bases remained unmatched. CDR3 length: 15 residues. Germline V gives CDR1 SGHVS, CDR2 FQNEAQ.

This clonotype showed up many times. This sequence joins TRBV20-1 and TRBJ2-5; D not certain. Germline lookup yields CDR1 DFQATT and CDR2 SNEGSKA (reference sequence). The V gene lost 4 bases and the J gene lost 2 bases, with 8 bases spanning the gap. This CDR3 has 12 residues. CDR3: CSAILIQETQYF. DNA for the CDR3: TGCAGTGCTATCTTGATACAAGAGACCCAGTACTTC.

The rearrangement links TRBV7-2 to TRBJ2-3; TRBD1 is a possible D gene (6 bases). V lost 5 bases, J lost 4 bases, and 16 bases lay in between. This CDR3 comprises 15 residues. Germline V gives CDR1 SGHTA, CDR2 FQGNSA. Written as DNA, the CDR3 is TGTGCCAGCAGCCCACAGGCCTCAGGGGCAGATACGCAGTATTTT. Protein product: CASSPQASGADTQYF.

This clonotype was picked up a small number of times. The chain links TRBV27 to TRBJ2-1; no clear D gene. Germline V gene sequence: CDR1 MNHEY, CDR2 SMNVEV (reference sequence). V gave up 1 base and J gave up 4 bases, with 14 bases separating them. This CDR3 region has 16 residues. DNA for the CDR3: TGTGCCAGCAGTTTATTTTTCGGACGTGGGTACAATGAGCAGTTCTTC. Translated, it gives CASSLFFGRGYNEQFF.

CDR3 amino acids: CASSFTGTSGSYEQYF. The DNA of the CDR3 is TGTGCCAGCAGCTTCACCGGGACTAGCGGTTCCTACGAGCAGTACTTC. The V gene is TRBV7-9, the J gene TRBJ2-7; 11 bases line up with TRBD2. Germline V gene lookup returns CDR1 SEHNR and CDR2 FQNEAQ (reference sequence). J lost 1 base, V lost 3 bases, and 5 bases had no gene match. This CDR3 is built from 16 residues.

This clonotype has a count of ten or more. V is TRBV7-9 and J is TRBJ2-1; TRBD1 or TRBD2 may be the D gene (5 bases each). V dropped 2 bases and J dropped 5 bases, with 10 bases sitting between them. Germline CDR1 and CDR2: SEHNR and FQNEAQ (reference sequence). The CDR3 has 14 amino acids. The CDR3 bases are TGTGCCAGCAGCTTATTAGAGGGGCACAATGAGCAGTTCTTC. This encodes CASSLLEGHNEQFF.

This clonotype was seen ten or more times. The chain carries TRBV18 and TRBJ1-5; 8 bases are a match to TRBD1. Germline CDR1 KGHSH, CDR2 LQKENI. The CDR3 is 17 residues long. Trimming removed 4 bases from V and 7 bases from J; junction bases left unmatched: 15. CDR3 amino acids: CASSRPVAGGAEQPQHF. The CDR3 nucleotides are TGTGCCAGCTCACGTCCTGTAGCAGGGGGCGCGGAGCAGCCCCAGCATTTT.

This clonotype was detected a few times. The chain links TRBV7-2 to TRBJ2-1, with D tentatively TRBD2 (6 bases). Trimming took 3 bases from V and 5 from J, leaving 14 bases between them. This CDR3 is built from 15 residues. Germline-derived CDR1 and CDR2 are SGHTA and FQGNSA. CDR3 in amino acids: CASSLMRGSNNEQFF. The CDR3 DNA follows: TGTGCCAGCAGCTTGATGCGGGGATCAAACAATGAGCAGTTCTTC. Drawing the rest from reference TRBV7-2 and TRBJ2-1, the complete variable domain is GAGVSQSPSNKVTEKGKDVELRCDPISGHTALYWYRQSLGQGLEFLIYFQGNSAPDKSGLPSDRFSAERTGGSVSTLTIQRTQQEDSAVYLCASSLMRGSNNEQFFGPGTRLTVL.

This clonotype has ten or more counts. The chain carries TRBV11-2 and TRBJ2-3, with 12 nucleotides matching TRBD2. V was pared by 5 bases and J by 5 bases, with 11 bases of the junction left unmatched. Per germline, CDR1 SGHAT and CDR2 FQNNGV. CDR3 length: 17 amino acids. The CDR3 region has the DNA TGTGCCAGCAGCGGCTACCACGGACTAGCGGGGCAAGATACGCAGTATTTT. Translation: CASSGYHGLAGQDTQYF.

This clonotype appeared many times. This chain uses TRBV4-3 with TRBJ2-3; D call uncertain. Trimming removed 4 bases at V and 5 bases at J, with 10 bases between. Germline V gene data show CDR1 as LGHNA and CDR2 as YSLEER. This CDR3 contains 13 residues. As DNA, the CDR3 is TGCGCCAGCAGCCGCGTATATAGAGATACGCAGTATTTT. Protein: CASSRVYRDTQYF.

In this sample, this clonotype turned up a few times. The J gene is TRBJ1-5, the V gene TRBV7-2; D not resolved. CDR3 length: 15 amino acids. Germline assignment: CDR1 SGHTA and CDR2 FQGNSA. Trimming pared 0 bases from V and 3 bases from J, leaving 9 bases between. CDR3 protein: CASSLALALNQPQHF. The CDR3 DNA follows: TGTGCCAGCAGCTTAGCGCTGGCGCTCAATCAGCCCCAGCATTTT.

This clonotype was seen a few times. The chain is built from TRBV6-5 and TRBJ1-3; no firm D call. V dropped 6 bases and J dropped 0 bases, with 12 bases sitting between them. The V gene's germline CDR1 is MNHEY and CDR2 SVGAGI. CDR3 length: 15 residues. CDR3 nucleotides: TGTGCCAGCAGGGACGAGGGCAACTCTGGAAACACCATATATTTT. Encoded protein: CASRDEGNSGNTIYF.